A selection of T cell receptor beta chains follows, all from one sample in a study of blood T cell repertoires in COVID-19. Data came from immunoSEQ multiplex PCR; TCRdb stores just in-frame clones and leaves some out. Counted here are fewer than 350,000 clones, 85% to 90% occurring once; the ten biggest clones make up about 1.7%. Material: PBMCs or T cells enriched from blood (not recorded which). The source is a woman aged 18-30 years with acute COVID-19. Both conserved end residues are part of each CDR3. A D gene is named only where the DNA matches it firmly. Size is stated for part of the rows, as once, few or many counts, or as a class when the clone is expanded.

TRBJ1-1 | once | TRBD1 | TRBV18 | TGTGCCAGCTCACCAACTTTGGCCCCGGGACAGGGGAACACTGAAGCTTTCTTT | CASSPTLAPGQGNTEAFF
TRBJ2-5 | . | . | TRBV14 | TGTGCCAGCAGCCGACTTAGAGGGAGTGGCGTTCGGGAGACCCAGTACTTC | CASSRLRGSGVRETQYF
TRBJ2-2 | . | TRBD1 | TRBV5-1 | TGCGCCAGCAGCTTGTTGCAGGGGGCTAGCACCGGGGAGCTGTTTTTT | CASSLLQGASTGELFF
TRBJ1-6 | . | TRBD1 | TRBV28 | TGTGCCAGCAGTTTATGGACAGGGGGCGACTCACCCCTCCACTTT | CASSLWTGGDSPLHF
TRBJ2-1 | . | . | TRBV27 | TGTGCCAGCTCGGAGGGGCATGAGCAGTTCTTC | CASSEGHEQFF
TRBJ1-3 | . | TRBD1 | TRBV28 | TGTGCCAGCAGTCTCACAGGGGGACCAAACACCATATATTTT | CASSLTGGPNTIYF
TRBJ2-7 | few | TRBD2 | TRBV4-1 | TGCGCCAGCAGCCACCCGGGCCTAGCGGGAGGGCCTAATCTCGGGGAGCAGTACTTC | CASSHPGLAGGPNLGEQYF
TRBJ2-3 | . | TRBD2 | TRBV10-3 | TGTGCCATCAGTGAGTTCTTCGGGACTGATACTAGCGGGAGGACAGATACGCAGTATTTT | CAISEFFGTDTSGRTDTQYF
TRBJ1-5 | . | . | TRBV3-1/TRBV3-2 | TGTGCCAGCAGCCAAGATTGCCGGACTGACTTTTATAGCAATCAGCCCCAGCATTTT | CASSQDCRTDFYSNQPQHF
TRBJ2-3 | once | TRBD2 | TRBV27 | TGTGCCAGCAGTGCCGCTAGCGGGAGCACAGATACGCAGTATTTT | CASSAASGSTDTQYF
TRBJ2-2 | . | TRBD2 | TRBV19 | TGTGCCAGTAGATTGGGTAGCGGGACTAACACCGGGGAGCTGTTTTTT | CASRLGSGTNTGELFF
TRBJ1-1 | . | TRBD1 | TRBV28 | TGTGCCAGCAGTCCAGCCAGGGGGTGGGGGAACACTGAAGCTTTCTTT | CASSPARGWGNTEAFF
TRBJ1-2 | . | TRBD1 | TRBV10-3 | TGTGCCATCAGTAAAGCGGACAGGATGGATTATGGCTACACCTTC | CAISKADRMDYGYTF
TRBJ2-7 | . | . | TRBV30 | TGTGCCTGGAACAGTATTAGGGGTGGCGAGCAGTACTTC | CAWNSIRGGEQYF
TRBJ2-4 | . | TRBD2 | TRBV4-1 | TGCGCCAGCAGCCAAGATCAAGGGGCCAGGGAGGGAGTCGGCAAAAACATTCAGTACTTC | CASSQDQGAREGVGKNIQYF
TRBJ2-7 | . | TRBD1 | TRBV7-2 | TGTGCCAGCAGCACCCGAGACAGGGGTCGGGTGGTCGAGCAGTACTTC | CASSTRDRGRVVEQYF
TRBJ2-3 | . | TRBD1 | TRBV15 | TGTGCCACCAGCAGACACGTGGGGACAGGGACTCCTAGCACAGATACGCAGTATTTT | CATSRHVGTGTPSTDTQYF
TRBJ1-1 | . | TRBD1 | TRBV5-4 | TGTGCCAGCAGACGAACAGGGGGCACTGAAGCTTTCTTT | CASRRTGGTEAFF
TRBJ1-1 | . | . | TRBV6-4 | TGTGCCAGCAGTGACTCTAGCAGGAACACTGAAGCTTTCTTT | CASSDSSRNTEAFF
TRBJ1-6 | . | TRBD1 | TRBV10-3 | TGTGCCATCAGTGAGTCTCAGACAGGGGGCTCACCCCTCCACTTT | CAISESQTGGSPLHF
TRBJ1-6 | . | TRBD1 | TRBV7-9 | TGTGCCAGCAGCGCACAGGGGCCCCTCCACTTT | CASSAQGPLHF
TRBJ2-7 | . | . | TRBV27 | TGTGCCAGCAGCTCACCCCTTCTCACAGGTTCGTCTACTTACGAGCAGTACTTC | CASSSPLLTGSSTYEQYF
TRBJ2-7 | once | TRBD1 | TRBV27 | TGTGCCAGCAGTCCGCGGACAGGGGAGGTCTACGAGCAGTACTTC | CASSPRTGEVYEQYF
TRBJ2-1 | . | . | TRBV11-3 | TGTGCCAGCAGCCCGCGGAAAATCTACAATGAGCAGTTCTTC | CASSPRKIYNEQFF
TRBJ2-3 | . | . | TRBV27 | TGTGCCAGCAGTTTACTTTTAACGGGGATAAGCACAGATACGCAGTATTTT | CASSLLLTGISTDTQYF
TRBJ1-1 | . | TRBD1 | TRBV30 | TGTGCCTGTAGGACAGGGACTATGAACACTGAAGCTTTCTTT | CACRTGTMNTEAFF
TRBJ2-5 | . | . | TRBV18 | TGTGCCAGCTCACCCGACCAAGAGACCCAGTACTTC | CASSPDQETQYF
TRBJ2-5 | . | . | TRBV5-1 | TGCGCCAGCAGCTTGAATACAGGGCGCCAAGAGACCCAGTACTTC | CASSLNTGRQETQYF
TRBJ2-1 | . | TRBD2 | TRBV5-1 | TGCGCCAGCAAATTAGCGGGACACTCCTACAATGAGCAGTTCTTC | CASKLAGHSYNEQFF
TRBJ2-1 | . | TRBD2 | TRBV27 | TGTGCCAGCAGTTTAGGACTAGCGGGAGTGAATGAGCAGTTCTTC | CASSLGLAGVNEQFF
TRBJ1-1 | . | TRBD1 | TRBV7-3 | TGTGCCAGCAGCTTAGAAGCGCAGAGGAGGGACAGGGAGGTGAGGTTGGACACTGAAGCTTTCTTT | CASSLEAQRRDREVRLDTEAFF
TRBJ2-1 | . | TRBD2 | TRBV7-2 | TGTGCCAGCAGCTTAGCGGGGACTATTGAGCAGTTCTTC | CASSLAGTIEQFF
TRBJ2-1 | . | TRBD2 | TRBV12-5 | TGTGCTAGTGGTCCTACTAGCGGGGTCTACAATGAGCAGTTCTTC | CASGPTSGVYNEQFF
TRBJ2-3 | . | TRBD1 | TRBV24-1 | TGTGCCACCAGTGCCCCTCAATCGGGACAGGGAAGCTTGGATACGCAGTATTTT | CATSAPQSGQGSLDTQYF
TRBJ2-7 | . | . | TRBV7-9 | TGTGCCAGCAGCTTAGTGTTGGGAGAAGCTTCCTACGAGCAGTACTTC | CASSLVLGEASYEQYF
TRBJ1-1 | . | . | TRBV30 | TGTGCCTGGAGTGTAGGGGGTGAGTCTGAAGCTTTCTTT | CAWSVGGESEAFF
TRBJ2-1 | . | TRBD1 | TRBV19 | TGTGCCAGTGCAGGACAGGGTGTTTACAATGAGCAGTTCTTC | CASAGQGVYNEQFF
TRBJ2-1 | . | . | TRBV9 | TGTGCCAGCAGCCTCTTCGTCTCGGGTACCAATGAGCAGTTCTTC | CASSLFVSGTNEQFF
TRBJ1-5 | . | TRBD1 | TRBV30 | TGTGCCTGGGGGAAGGACAGGTTGGGCAATCAGCCCCAGCATTTT | CAWGKDRLGNQPQHF
TRBJ1-5 | . | TRBD1 | TRBV18 | TGTGCCAGCTCACCGGACAGGACGACTTATCAGCCCCAGCATTTT | CASSPDRTTYQPQHF
TRBJ2-1 | once | TRBD2 | TRBV7-2 | TGTGCCAGCAGCCAGGGACTAGCGTTGGGCAATGAGCAGTTCTTC | CASSQGLALGNEQFF
TRBJ1-2 | . | TRBD1 | TRBV7-8 | TGTGCCAGCAGCTTAGCCAGGACAGGGGGAAACTCTGGCTACACCTTC | CASSLARTGGNSGYTF
TRBJ2-6 | . | . | TRBV27 | TGTGCCAGCAACTACAGGGTCGGGGCCAACGTCCTGACTTTC | CASNYRVGANVLTF
TRBJ1-3 | . | TRBD1 | TRBV6-5 | TGTGCCAGCAGAGGCGACAGGGCCTCTGGAAACACCATATATTTT | CASRGDRASGNTIYF
TRBJ2-3 | . | . | TRBV7-8 | TGTGCCAGCAGCTTCGGGGCAGATACGCAGTATTTT | CASSFGADTQYF
TRBJ2-3 | . | TRBD2 | TRBV24-1 | TGTGCCACCAGTGACCCCGGACTAGCGGGGACAGATACGCAGTATTTT | CATSDPGLAGTDTQYF
TRBJ1-1 | once | . | TRBV5-1 | TGCGCCAGCAGCTGGGCGGGGCAGGGTGAAGCTTTCTTT | CASSWAGQGEAFF
TRBJ2-7 | . | TRBD2 | TRBV18 | TGTGCCAGCTCACCCTTACTAGCGGGGGCCTACGAGCAGTACTTC | CASSPLLAGAYEQYF
TRBJ2-1 | . | TRBD2 | TRBV7-6 | TGTGCCAGCAGCCCCGCTAGCGGGAGACCCTACAATGAGCAGTTCTTC | CASSPASGRPYNEQFF
TRBJ1-5 | . | . | TRBV7-9 | TGTGCCAGCAGCTCAGGGGTCCCTGACCCCCAGCATTTT | CASSSGVPDPQHF